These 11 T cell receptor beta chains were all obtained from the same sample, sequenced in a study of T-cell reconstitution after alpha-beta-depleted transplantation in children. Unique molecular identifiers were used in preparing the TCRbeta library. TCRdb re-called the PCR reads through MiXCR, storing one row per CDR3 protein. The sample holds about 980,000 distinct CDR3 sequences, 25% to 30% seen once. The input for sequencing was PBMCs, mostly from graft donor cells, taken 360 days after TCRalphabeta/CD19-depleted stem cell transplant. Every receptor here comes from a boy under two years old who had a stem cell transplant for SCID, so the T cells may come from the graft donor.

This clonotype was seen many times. In nucleotides, the CDR3 is TGTGCCAGCAGTGTTTATGGGGTCGGAAAATACGAGCAGTACTTC. Protein sequence: CASSVYGVGKYEQYF. J is TRBJ2-7 and V is TRBV2; D remains unclear. Looked up from germline, CDR1 is SNHLY and CDR2 is FYNNEI. V lost 4 bases, J lost 4 bases, and 17 bases lay in between. This CDR3 region has 15 residues.

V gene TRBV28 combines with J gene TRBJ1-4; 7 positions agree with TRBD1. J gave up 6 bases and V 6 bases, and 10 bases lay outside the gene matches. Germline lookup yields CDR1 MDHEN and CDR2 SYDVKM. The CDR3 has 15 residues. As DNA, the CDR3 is TGTGCCAGCAGCCATGGAGGGACAGCTGATGAAAAACTGTTTTTT. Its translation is CASSHGGTADEKLFF.

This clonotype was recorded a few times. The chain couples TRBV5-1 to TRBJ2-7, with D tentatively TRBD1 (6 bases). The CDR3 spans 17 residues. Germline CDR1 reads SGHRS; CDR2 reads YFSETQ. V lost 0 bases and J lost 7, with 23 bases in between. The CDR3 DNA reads TGCGCCAGCAGCTTGGATTTCGAGACAGGCCCGACCGAAGAGCAGTACTTC. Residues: CASSLDFETGPTEEQYF.

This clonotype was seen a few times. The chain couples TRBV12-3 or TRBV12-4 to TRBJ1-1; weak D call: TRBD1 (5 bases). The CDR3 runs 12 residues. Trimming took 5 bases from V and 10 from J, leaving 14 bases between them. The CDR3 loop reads CASSQGLEGAFF. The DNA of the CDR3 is TGTGCCAGCAGTCAGGGACTTGAGGGAGCTTTCTTT.

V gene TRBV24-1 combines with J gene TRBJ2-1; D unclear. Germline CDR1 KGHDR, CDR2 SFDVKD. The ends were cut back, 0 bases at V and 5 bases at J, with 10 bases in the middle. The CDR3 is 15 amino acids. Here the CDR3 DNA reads TGTGCCACCAGTGATTTGTTCTCCAGAAACAATGAGCAGTTCTTC. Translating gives CATSDLFSRNNEQFF.

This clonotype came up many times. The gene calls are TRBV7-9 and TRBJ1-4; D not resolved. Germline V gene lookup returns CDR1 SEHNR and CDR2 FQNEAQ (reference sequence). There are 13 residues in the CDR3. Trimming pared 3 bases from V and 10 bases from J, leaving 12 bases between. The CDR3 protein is CASSLEGYGKLFF. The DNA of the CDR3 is TGTGCCAGCAGCTTGGAGGGATACGGAAAACTGTTTTTT.

CDR3 sequence reads: CASSFTSGDTDTQYF. The CDR3 DNA reads TGTGCCAGCAGTTTCACAAGCGGGGACACAGATACGCAGTATTTT. The chain is built from TRBV28 and TRBJ2-3; 7 bases line up with TRBD2. The CDR3 spans 15 residues. Per the germline V gene, CDR1 is MDHEN and CDR2 is SYDVKM. Trimming removed 3 bases from V and 2 bases from J; junction bases left unmatched: 5.

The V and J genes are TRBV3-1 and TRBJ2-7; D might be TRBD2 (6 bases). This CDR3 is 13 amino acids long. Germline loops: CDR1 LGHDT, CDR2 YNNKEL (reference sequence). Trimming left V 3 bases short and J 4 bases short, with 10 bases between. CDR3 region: CASSQRGRYEQYF. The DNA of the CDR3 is TGTGCCAGCAGCCAGCGGGGAAGGTACGAGCAGTACTTC.

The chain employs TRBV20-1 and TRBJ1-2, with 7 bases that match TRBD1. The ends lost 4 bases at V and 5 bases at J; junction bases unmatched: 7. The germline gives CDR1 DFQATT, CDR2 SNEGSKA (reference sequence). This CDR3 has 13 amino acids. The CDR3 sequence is CSATPDRIYGYTF. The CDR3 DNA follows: TGCAGTGCTACCCCGGACAGGATATATGGCTACACCTTC.

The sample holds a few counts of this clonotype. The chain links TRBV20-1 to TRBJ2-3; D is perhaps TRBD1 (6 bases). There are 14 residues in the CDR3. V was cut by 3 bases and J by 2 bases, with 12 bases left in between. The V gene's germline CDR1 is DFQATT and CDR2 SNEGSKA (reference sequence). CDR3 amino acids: CSASWDTHTDTQYF. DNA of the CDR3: TGCAGTGCTAGTTGGGACACCCACACAGATACGCAGTATTTT.

The CDR3 protein is CASSQGGGRSSYNEQFF. The CDR3 DNA reads as TGCGCCAGCAGCCAAGGTGGGGGCCGTAGCTCCTACAATGAGCAGTTCTTC. The chain recombines TRBV4-3 with TRBJ2-1; D perhaps matches TRBD1 (6 bases). This CDR3 region has 17 residues. V lost 1 base, J lost 0 bases, and 13 bases lay in between. Per germline, CDR1 LGHNA and CDR2 YSLEER.